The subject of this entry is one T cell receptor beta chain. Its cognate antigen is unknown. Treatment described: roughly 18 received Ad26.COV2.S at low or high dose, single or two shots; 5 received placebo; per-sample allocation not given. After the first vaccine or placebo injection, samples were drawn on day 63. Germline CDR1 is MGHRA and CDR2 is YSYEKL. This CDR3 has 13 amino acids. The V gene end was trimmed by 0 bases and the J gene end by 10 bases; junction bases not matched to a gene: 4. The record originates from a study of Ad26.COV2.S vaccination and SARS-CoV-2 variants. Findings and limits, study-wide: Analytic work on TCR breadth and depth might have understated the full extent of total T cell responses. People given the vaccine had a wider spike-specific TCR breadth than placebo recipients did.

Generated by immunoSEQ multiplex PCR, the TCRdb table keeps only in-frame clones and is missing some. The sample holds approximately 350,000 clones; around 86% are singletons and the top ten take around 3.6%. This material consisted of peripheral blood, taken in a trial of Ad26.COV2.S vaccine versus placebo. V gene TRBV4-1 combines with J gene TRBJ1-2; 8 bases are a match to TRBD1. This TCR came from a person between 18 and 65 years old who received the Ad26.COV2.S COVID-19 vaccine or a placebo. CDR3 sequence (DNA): TGCGCCAGCAGCCAAGAGGTCCAGGGGGCCTACACCTTC. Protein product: CASSQEVQGAYTF.